This T cell receptor (beta chain) was identified during a study of T cell changes during pregnancy in multiple sclerosis. The CDR3 has 17 residues. Germline V lookup: CDR1 KGHSH, CDR2 LQKENI. Germline trimming cut 2 bases from V and 0 bases from J; bases unmatched to any gene: 7. TCRdb's table, derived via immunoSEQ multiplex PCR, lists solely in-frame clones and lacks some. The repertoire includes approximately 130,000 clones, 96% of them detected once, and 0.4% to 0.5% sits in the top ten. The chain uses TRBV18 and TRBJ1-5, with 7 bases aligning to TRBD1. This sequence was found in a female donor with multiple sclerosis, enrolled in a pregnancy study. The sample was peripheral blood, taken after pregnancy. The CDR3 spells CASSPARGQFSNQPQHF. In DNA, the CDR3 is TGTGCCAGCTCACCAGCTAGGGGGCAGTTTAGCAATCAGCCCCAGCATTTT.